The subject of this entry is one TCR beta chain. Antigen specificity is unknown. The sample comes from a study of T cell responses to AZD1222 COVID-19 vaccine. Notes on the study in general: The study sampled repertoires only after the peak T cell response. Spike-specific TCR breadth and depth rose after two AZD1222 doses. Baseline seropositivity characterized only six or seven AZD1222 recipients. Most donors were white British, females outnumbered males, and clonal diversity was possibly underestimated.

Clones were sequenced by immunoSEQ multiplex PCR, and TCRdb holds only the in-frame ones, with some missing. The table has 80,000 or so clones, approximately 90% seen once; the top ten hold 4.5%. V was clipped by 6 bases and J by 3 bases, with 15 bases between them. Per germline, CDR1 MNHEY and CDR2 SVGAGI. This CDR3 is 14 amino acids long. The sample was peripheral blood, taken on day 0 of MenACWY control vaccination. The chain links TRBV6-5 to TRBJ2-7, with D possibly TRBD1 on 5 matching bases. The origin of this receptor is an adult in good health. The CDR3 spells CASSLQESDYEQYF. CDR3 DNA: TGTGCCAGCAGCTTACAGGAGTCCGACTACGAGCAGTACTTC.